The clone carrying this T cell receptor (beta chain) showed up just a few times. Its target is not known. The CDR3 covers 12 residues. V lost 7 bases to trimming and J lost 4 bases, with 8 bases between them. The data belong to a study of T-cell memory formation after mild COVID-19. Study summary: Clusters were largely donor specific.

The study, taken as a whole, reports: CM and EM subsets held most contracting CD4+ clones; EMRA held CD8+ ones. Some clones that responded turned up in pre-infection memory, which suggests that cross-reactive memory joined in. Day 15 to 85 contracting clones showed balanced CD4/CD8; day 15 to 37 expanders favored CD4+.

TCRdb reanalysed the 5' RACE reads using MiXCR and keeps one entry per CDR3 protein. The table includes about 280,000 distinct CDR3 sequences, 8% to 9% detected once. Sample: PBMCs or a T cell subset sorted from them (not recorded which). The rearrangement joins TRBV12-3 or TRBV12-4 to TRBJ1-3, with D unresolved. The receptor's source is a man aged 18-30 years who had mild COVID-19 (a few samples of this study predate the infection). Cell type and time point are not known. CDR3 in amino acids: CASTRLGNTIYF. DNA for the CDR3: TGTGCCAGCACCAGACTCGGAAACACCATATATTTT.